This entry lists 18 T cell receptor beta chains sequenced from one sample in a study of OX40 agonist ivuxolimab in advanced cancers. The method was immunoSEQ multiplex PCR; TCRdb's version includes in-frame clones alone and lacks a portion of them. The sample lists some 18,000 clones; around 71% were seen once. Sample: CD4+ or CD8+ T cells sorted from blood, taken in a trial of the OX40 agonist ivuxolimab. The receptors were gathered from an adult with an advanced solid tumor such as melanoma, head and neck, liver or kidney cancer.

The chain's CDR3 is CASRLGGSYEQYF. CDR3 nucleotides: TGCGCCAGCCGACTGGGGGGTTCCTACGAGCAGTACTTC. The chain uses TRBV5-1 and TRBJ2-7, with D maybe TRBD2 (6 bases). The CDR3 spans 13 residues. Trimming stripped 7 bases from V and 1 base from J, with 12 bases between. Germline V gene data show CDR1 as SGHRS and CDR2 as YFSETQ.

The chain is built from TRBV2 and TRBJ1-4, with D possibly being TRBD1 (5 bases). V shed 5 bases and J shed 0 bases, with 10 bases lying between them. CDR1 and CDR2 (germline): SNHLY, FYNNEI. The CDR3 spans 15 residues. The CDR3 DNA sequence: TGTGCCAGCAGTCCAGGGCTTTCAACTAATGAAAAACTGTTTTTT. Its translation is CASSPGLSTNEKLFF.

This clone came up once. The gene calls are TRBV4-1 and TRBJ1-2, with D perhaps TRBD1 (5 bases). Germline loops: CDR1 MGHRA, CDR2 YSYEKL. Trimming removed 6 bases at V and 2 bases at J, with 7 bases between. The CDR3 loop spans 12 amino acids. CDR3 region: CASRGGNYGYTF. CDR3 bases: TGCGCCAGCAGGGGGGGGAACTATGGCTACACCTTC.

The chain is built from TRBV9 and TRBJ2-7; the D is unclear. The CDR3 sequence is 15 residues long. Trimming shortened V by 4 bases and J by 5 bases, and 19 bases separated the two germline ends. Germline V gives CDR1 SGDLS, CDR2 YYNGEE. CDR3 nucleotides: TGTGCCAGCAGCCCCTGGGGTAGCAGAATCGACGAGCAGTACTTC. Encoded protein: CASSPWGSRIDEQYF.

This clone was found a few times. V usage is TRBV11-2 and J usage is TRBJ1-1, with 9 nucleotides matching TRBD1. Germline V gene data show CDR1 as SGHAT and CDR2 as FQNNGV. This CDR3 has 16 amino acids. J was trimmed by 3 bases and V by 7 bases; bases with no gene match: 12. CDR3 residues: CASTLNMGQGDTEAFF. The DNA of the CDR3 is TGTGCCAGCACCCTTAATATGGGACAGGGAGACACTGAAGCTTTCTTT.

The rearrangement uses TRBV6-5 and TRBJ2-3, with D perhaps TRBD2 (6 bases). This CDR3 is built from 15 residues. Trimming shortened V by 4 bases and J by 2 bases, and 13 bases separated the two germline ends. Per germline, CDR1 MNHEY and CDR2 SVGAGI. CDR3: CASSLLAGPTDTQYF. The CDR3 DNA sequence: TGTGCCAGCAGTTTACTGGCGGGGCCCACAGATACGCAGTATTTT.

Only one count was recorded for this clone. This same CDR3 is encoded by further DNA sequences in the sample. V usage is TRBV7-8 and J usage is TRBJ2-7; 16 positions match TRBD2. Looked up from germline, CDR1 is SGHVS and CDR2 is FQNEAQ. CDR3 length: 18 amino acids. J lost 4 bases, V lost 4 bases, and 10 bases had no gene match. CDR3 loop: CASSSGRGLAGGGYEQYF. The CDR3 region has the DNA TGTGCCAGCAGCTCGGGTCGGGGACTAGCGGGAGGGGGATACGAGCAGTACTTC.

The rearrangement links TRBV27 to TRBJ2-2; D not resolved. V was shortened by 3 bases and J by 0 bases, with 8 bases between the two germline ends. CDR1 is MNHEY and CDR2 is SMNVEV in the germline V gene (reference sequence). This CDR3 has 15 residues. CDR3: CASSLVRPNTGELFF. CDR3 bases: TGTGCCAGCAGTTTGGTGAGGCCGAACACCGGGGAGCTGTTTTTT.

The genes are TRBV15 and TRBJ1-1; possible D gene TRBD1, 5 bases. The CDR3 length is 16 residues. Germline V gene data show CDR1 as LNHNV and CDR2 as YYDKDF (reference sequence). V lost 1 base, J lost 3 bases, and 15 bases lay in between. This CDR3 is CATSRGMGGAHTEAFF. As DNA, the CDR3 is TGTGCCACCAGCAGAGGAATGGGAGGGGCGCACACTGAAGCTTTCTTT.

The chain couples TRBV30 to TRBJ2-3, with D uncertain. The CDR3 extends over 15 amino acids. Germline lookup yields CDR1 GTSNPN and CDR2 SVGIG (reference sequence). With 1 base removed from V and 2 bases from J, the gap between germline ends came to 13 bases. DNA for the CDR3: TGTGCCTGGAGTGATCCTGGCGATAACACAGATACGCAGTATTTT. It codes for CAWSDPGDNTDTQYF.

This chain connects TRBV19 to TRBJ2-3; 8 nucleotides align to TRBD2. Germline CDR1 LNHDA, CDR2 SQIVND (reference sequence). V lost 11 bases, J lost 4 bases, and 14 bases stayed unmatched. CDR3 length: 15 residues. For the CDR3, the DNA is TGTGCCTCCGCAGCTGCAGCGGGAGATGCAGATACGCAGTATTTT. Amino acids: CASAAAAGDADTQYF.

The CDR3 spells CASSLPAGGAAFF. The CDR3 bases are TGTGCCAGCAGCCTCCCCGCGGGGGGCGCAGCTTTCTTT. The rearrangement links TRBV7-2 to TRBJ1-1, with D perhaps matching TRBD1 (6 bases). Trimming removed 5 bases at V and 10 bases at J, with 17 bases between. Germline CDR1 SGHTA, CDR2 FQGNSA. This CDR3 spans 13 amino acids.

The DNA for the CDR3 is TGTGCCAGCAGTTTGTATTTGGCGGGATCTACCTACGAGCAGTACTTC. Its protein product is CASSLYLAGSTYEQYF. The gene calls are TRBV27 and TRBJ2-7; tentatively, D is TRBD2 (6 bases). The CDR3 loop spans 16 amino acids. From germline, CDR1 is MNHEY and CDR2 SMNVEV (reference sequence). V was clipped by 3 bases and J by 2 bases, with 17 bases between them.

This chain links TRBV19 with TRBJ1-5; the D gene is possibly TRBD1 (6 bases). Per the germline V gene, CDR1 is LNHDA and CDR2 is SQIVND (reference sequence). V lost 7 bases, J lost 4 bases, and 17 bases lay in between. This CDR3 is built from 15 residues. The DNA of the CDR3 is TGTGCCAGTACCTCGGCAGGGGCTGGTAATCAGCCCCAGCATTTT. Translated, it gives CASTSAGAGNQPQHF.

This clone was counted a single time. This chain joins TRBV5-6 and TRBJ1-3, with D possibly TRBD1 on 5 matching bases. Germline V CDR1 and CDR2: SGHDT, YYEEEE. Trimming cost V 3 bases and J 4 bases, with 17 bases left between them. The CDR3 covers 16 residues. CDR3 in amino acids: CASSWMGGTQGNTIYF. CDR3 sequence (DNA): TGTGCCAGCAGCTGGATGGGGGGGACGCAGGGAAACACCATATATTTT.

In its sample, this clone was seen once. This rearrangement joins TRBV7-8 to TRBJ2-5, with 8 bases that match TRBD2. The CDR3 runs 15 residues. V was clipped by 5 bases and J by 5 bases; unmatched bases: 10. Per the germline V gene, CDR1 is SGHVS and CDR2 is FQNEAQ. The chain's CDR3 is CASSPRERETETQYF. The CDR3 nucleotides read TGTGCCAGCAGCCCCCGAGAGCGGGAGACGGAGACCCAGTACTTC.

As regards this clone: The same CDR3 also results from other DNA sequences found in this sample. V and J are TRBV6-1 and TRBJ1-5; 8 bases match TRBD1. The CDR3 is 14 residues long. From germline, CDR1 is MNHNS and CDR2 SASEGT. V dropped 6 bases and J dropped 2; count of bases not matched to a gene: 3. DNA of the CDR3: TGTGCCAGCAGCGAGACAGGGGGCAATCAGCCCCAGCATTTT. Translation: CASSETGGNQPQHF.

The chain joins TRBV30 to TRBJ2-1; the D gene is possibly TRBD1 (6 bases). Per the germline V gene, CDR1 is GTSNPN and CDR2 is SVGIG (reference sequence). The CDR3 contains 13 residues. Trimming shortened V by 1 base and J by 4 bases, and 8 bases separated the two germline ends. The CDR3 DNA reads as TGTGCCTGGAGTGAGCAGGGGTACAATGAGCAGTTCTTC. It is translated as CAWSEQGYNEQFF.